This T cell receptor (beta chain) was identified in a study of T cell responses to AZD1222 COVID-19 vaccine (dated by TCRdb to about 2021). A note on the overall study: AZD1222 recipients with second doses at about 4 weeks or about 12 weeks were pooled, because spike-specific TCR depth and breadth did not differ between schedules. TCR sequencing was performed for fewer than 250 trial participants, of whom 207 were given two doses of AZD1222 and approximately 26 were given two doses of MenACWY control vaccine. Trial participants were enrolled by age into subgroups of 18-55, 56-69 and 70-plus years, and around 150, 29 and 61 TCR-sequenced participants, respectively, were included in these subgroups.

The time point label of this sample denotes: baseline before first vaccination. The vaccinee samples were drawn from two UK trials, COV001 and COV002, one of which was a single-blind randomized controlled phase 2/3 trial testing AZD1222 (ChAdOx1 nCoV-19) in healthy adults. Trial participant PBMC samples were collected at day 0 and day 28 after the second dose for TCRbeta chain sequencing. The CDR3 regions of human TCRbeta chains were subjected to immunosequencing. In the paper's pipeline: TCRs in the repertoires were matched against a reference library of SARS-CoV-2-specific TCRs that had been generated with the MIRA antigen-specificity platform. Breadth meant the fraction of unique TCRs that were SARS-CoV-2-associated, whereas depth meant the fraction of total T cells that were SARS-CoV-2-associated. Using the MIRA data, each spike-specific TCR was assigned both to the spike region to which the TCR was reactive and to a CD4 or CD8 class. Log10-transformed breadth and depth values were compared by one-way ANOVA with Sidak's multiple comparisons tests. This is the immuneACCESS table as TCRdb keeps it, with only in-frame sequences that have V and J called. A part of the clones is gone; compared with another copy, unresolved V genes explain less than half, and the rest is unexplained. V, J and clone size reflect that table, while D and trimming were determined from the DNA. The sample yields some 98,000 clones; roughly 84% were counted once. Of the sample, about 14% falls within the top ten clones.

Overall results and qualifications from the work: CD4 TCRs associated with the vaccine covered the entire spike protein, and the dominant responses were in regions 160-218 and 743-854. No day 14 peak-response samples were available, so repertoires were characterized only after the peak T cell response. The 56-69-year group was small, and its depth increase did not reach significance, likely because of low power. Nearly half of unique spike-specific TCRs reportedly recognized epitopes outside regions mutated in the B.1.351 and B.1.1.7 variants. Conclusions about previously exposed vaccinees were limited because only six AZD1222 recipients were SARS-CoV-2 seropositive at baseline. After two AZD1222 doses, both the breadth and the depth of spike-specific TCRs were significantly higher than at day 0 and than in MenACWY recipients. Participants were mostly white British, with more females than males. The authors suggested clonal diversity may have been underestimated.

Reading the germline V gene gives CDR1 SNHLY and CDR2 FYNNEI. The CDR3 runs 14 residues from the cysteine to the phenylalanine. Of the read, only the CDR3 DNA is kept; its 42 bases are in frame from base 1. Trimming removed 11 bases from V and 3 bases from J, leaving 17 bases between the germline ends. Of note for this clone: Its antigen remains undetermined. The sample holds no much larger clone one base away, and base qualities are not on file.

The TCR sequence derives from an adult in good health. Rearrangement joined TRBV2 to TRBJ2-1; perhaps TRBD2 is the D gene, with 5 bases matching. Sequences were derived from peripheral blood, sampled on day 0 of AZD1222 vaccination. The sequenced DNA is TGTGCCTCCTCCGCCCGGGGTGTCTACAATGAGCAGTTCTTC. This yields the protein CASSARGVYNEQFF.